The next 16 T cell receptor beta chains were all read from a single sample in a study of T cell responses to AZD1222 COVID-19 vaccine. Some clones are missing from TCRdb's copy, which holds only in-frame ones; the method was immunoSEQ multiplex PCR. The sample has some 190,000 clones; 85% to 95% are singletons. This material consisted of peripheral blood, taken on day 0 of AZD1222 vaccination. The receptors shown here come from an adult in good health.

The chain links TRBV6-5 to TRBJ2-5; D is unresolved. The germline CDR1 and CDR2 sequences are MNHEY and SVGAGI. V was pared by 6 bases and J by 5 bases, with 16 bases between. CDR3 length: 14 residues. The CDR3 here is CASRGGSGVETQYF. The CDR3 DNA follows: TGTGCCAGCAGAGGCGGCTCTGGGGTGGAGACCCAGTACTTC.

The chain is built from TRBV9 and TRBJ1-3; D not resolved. Trimming took 2 bases from V and 0 from J, leaving 9 bases between them. This CDR3 has 15 amino acids. Per germline, CDR1 SGDLS and CDR2 YYNGEE. This chain's CDR3 is CASSVTANSGNTIYF. The CDR3 coding sequence is TGTGCCAGCAGCGTCACAGCTAACTCTGGAAACACCATATATTTT.

The CDR3 region is CASRQGANGYTF. The CDR3 DNA follows: TGCGCCAGCAGACAGGGGGCAAATGGCTACACCTTC. The genes are TRBV5-1 and TRBJ1-2; the match to TRBD1 covers 9 bases. Germline V lookup: CDR1 SGHRS, CDR2 YFSETQ. The CDR3 is 12 amino acids. With V trimmed by 5 bases and J by 6 bases, 2 bases remained unmatched.

This rearrangement joins TRBV12-3 or TRBV12-4 to TRBJ1-1, with TRBD1 matching over 7 bases. Trimming removed 6 bases from V and 6 bases from J; junction bases left unmatched: 7. This CDR3 is built from 13 residues. The DNA for the CDR3 is TGTGCCAGCAGCCCACAGGGGCGCTCTGAAGCTTTCTTT. Translated, it gives CASSPQGRSEAFF.

The chain couples TRBV7-8 to TRBJ1-2, with 7 bases that match TRBD1. Trimming removed 4 bases from V and 1 base from J; junction bases left unmatched: 3. The CDR3 runs 14 residues. The V gene's germline CDR1 is SGHVS and CDR2 FQNEAQ. The CDR3 sequence: CASSSHRGNYGYTF. DNA for the CDR3: TGTGCCAGCAGCTCCCACAGGGGTAACTATGGCTACACCTTC.

The chain has TRBV5-1 and TRBJ2-5; TRBD2 matches 12 bases. Germline V lookup: CDR1 SGHRS, CDR2 YFSETQ. V dropped 5 bases and J dropped 2; count of bases not matched to a gene: 4. This CDR3 comprises 15 residues. The CDR3 nucleotides are TGCGCCAGCAGGCAACTAGCGGGGGGACAAGAGACCCAGTACTTC. It specifies CASRQLAGGQETQYF. The complete variable domain, with remaining parts taken from reference TRBV5-1 and TRBJ2-5, reads KAGVTQTPRYLIKTRGQQVTLSCSPISGHRSVSWYQQTPGQGLQFLFEYFSETQRNKGNFPGRFSGRQFSNSRSEMNVSTLELGDSALYLCASRQLAGGQETQYFGPGTRLLVL.

V and J are TRBV5-4 and TRBJ2-1, with 11 bases fitting TRBD2. Germline loops: CDR1 SGHNT, CDR2 YYREEE (reference sequence). CDR3 length: 17 amino acids. The J segment lost 3 bases and the V segment lost 3 bases, leaving 8 bases of the junction unmatched. CDR3 sequence (DNA): TGTGCCAGCAGCTCCACTAGCGGGGGACCCAACTACAATGAGCAGTTCTTC. This codes for CASSSTSGGPNYNEQFF.

On this clone itself: Distinct nucleotide sequences in the sample also encode this CDR3. V is TRBV18 and J is TRBJ1-4, with D possibly matching TRBD1 (5 bases). The V gene lost 2 bases and the J gene lost 7 bases, with 14 bases spanning the gap. Per germline, CDR1 KGHSH and CDR2 LQKENI. This CDR3 region has 15 residues. The DNA for the CDR3 is TGTGCCAGCTCACCATCCGGGACTGGCGGTGAAAAACTGTTTTTT. Translating gives CASSPSGTGGEKLFF.

J is TRBJ1-1 and V is TRBV2; perhaps TRBD1 as D (6 bases). With 6 bases removed from V and 0 bases from J, the gap between germline ends came to 11 bases. From germline, CDR1 is SNHLY and CDR2 FYNNEI. The CDR3 consists of 14 residues. CDR3 nucleotides: TGTGCCAGCAGGTTTCAGGGGTTGAACACTGAAGCTTTCTTT. Encoded protein: CASRFQGLNTEAFF.

The V and J genes are TRBV5-1 and TRBJ2-3, with 13 bases matching TRBD2. The V and J ends lost 3 bases and 6 bases, in that order; junction bases with no gene match: 16. This CDR3 has 19 amino acids. CDR1 is SGHRS and CDR2 is YFSETQ in the germline V gene. The CDR3 loop reads CASSSGLAGVSVDRDTQYF. CDR3 nucleotides: TGCGCCAGCAGCTCTGGACTAGCGGGGGTATCAGTGGATAGGGATACGCAGTATTTT.

The genes are TRBV7-9 and TRBJ2-1; 9 nucleotides align to TRBD1. CDR1 and CDR2 (germline): SEHNR, FQNEAQ (reference sequence). V lost 5 bases to trimming and J lost 6 bases; unmatched junction nucleotides: 5. This CDR3 has 14 amino acids. In nucleotides, the CDR3 is TGTGCCAGCAGCCTGGGACAGGGAATCAATGAGCAGTTCTTC. It codes for CASSLGQGINEQFF.

This rearrangement joins TRBV12-3 or TRBV12-4 to TRBJ1-5; tentative D call: TRBD1 (5 bases). This CDR3 is built from 12 residues. V dropped 7 bases and J dropped 6 bases, with 10 bases sitting between them. The CDR3 region is CASNLGGQPQHF. In nucleotides, the CDR3 is TGTGCCAGCAATCTGGGGGGTCAGCCCCAGCATTTT.

DNA for the CDR3: TGTGCCAGCAGCTTGTCAGCGGGCAAGGGAGAGACCCAGTACTTC. It specifies CASSLSAGKGETQYF. This chain joins TRBV7-7 and TRBJ2-5; TRBD2 might be the D (6 bases). With 3 bases removed from V and 4 bases from J, the gap between germline ends came to 15 bases. The germline V gene encodes CDR1 SSHAT and CDR2 FNYEAQ (reference sequence). This CDR3 has 15 amino acids.

The J gene is TRBJ1-4, the V gene TRBV10-3; D is perhaps TRBD1 (6 bases). In germline, CDR1 is ENHRY, CDR2 SYGVKD. CDR3 size: 14 residues. Between the trimmed V and J ends, which lost 5 bases and 7 bases, there was a span of 14 bases. Written as DNA, the CDR3 is TGTGCCATCAGTCTGAACAGGGAGAGTGAAAAACTGTTTTTT. It specifies CAISLNRESEKLFF.

The CDR3: CASSVGDSGGRVGGHEQFF. As DNA, the CDR3 is TGTGCCAGCAGCGTAGGGGATAGCGGGGGAAGGGTGGGAGGTCATGAGCAGTTCTTC. The chain recombines TRBV9 with TRBJ2-1, with 9 bases identical to TRBD2. V shed 0 bases and J 8 bases; nucleotides not matched to a gene: 18. Germline CDR1 is SGDLS and CDR2 is YYNGEE. The CDR3 has 19 residues.

This chain connects TRBV11-3 to TRBJ1-5; TRBD1 agrees at 7 bases. The germline CDR1 and CDR2 sequences are SGHNT and YENEEA. The CDR3 has 17 amino acids. The ends lost 3 bases at V and 0 bases at J; junction bases unmatched: 8. The CDR3 spells CASSFGTESYSNQPQHF. CDR3 in DNA: TGTGCCAGCAGCTTCGGGACAGAATCTTATAGCAATCAGCCCCAGCATTTT.